The 19 T cell receptor beta chains below were found in one sample sequenced in a study of regulatory T cells in long-lasting Graves disease. Described time point: persistent/refractory GD, antithyroid drugs over 5 years with positive TRAb. Following extraction of RNA from PBMCs, that RNA was used to make the TCR library. Library construction for TCR beta used iRepertoire HTBI primers and Arm-PCR of CDR3 regions. One entry per CDR3 protein, called by TCRdb with MiXCR from the multiplex PCR reads. The table records 700,000 or so distinct CDR3 sequences, 30% of them present only once. Here the sequenced sample was peripheral blood mononuclear cells (PBMCs), taken when the disease was refractory, from a patient treated with antithyroid drugs. The receptor source for this set is a female donor with Graves disease.

This clonotype was recorded a few times. The V call is TRBV11-2, the J call TRBJ1-1; 7 bases match TRBD1. Germline-derived CDR1 and CDR2 are SGHAT and FQNNGV. V trimming: 5 bases; J trimming: 0 bases; junction bases outside the gene matches: 9. There are 16 residues in the CDR3. This chain's CDR3 is CASSRGPGQMNTEAFF. The DNA for the CDR3 is TGTGCCAGCAGCCGCGGTCCGGGACAGATGAACACTGAAGCTTTCTTT. Full variable domain (missing parts from reference TRBV11-2 and TRBJ1-1): EAGVAQSPRYKIIEKRQSVAFWCNPISGHATLYWYQQILGQGPKLLIQFQNNGVVDDSQLPKDRFSAERLKGVDSTLKIQPAKLEDSAVYLCASSRGPGQMNTEAFFGQGTRLTVV.

The chain has TRBV5-1 and TRBJ2-7; TRBD2 agrees at 9 bases. The CDR3 spans 15 residues. V lost 0 bases and J lost 2; bases outside the gene matches: 3. Germline CDR1 is SGHRS and CDR2 is YFSETQ. The CDR3 DNA follows: TGCGCCAGCAGCTTGGAGCTAGCGGGGACCTACGAGCAGTACTTC. It is translated as CASSLELAGTYEQYF.

This clonotype was detected many times. The V gene is TRBV3-1, the J gene TRBJ1-2; D call uncertain. Per the germline V gene, CDR1 is LGHDT and CDR2 is YNNKEL (reference sequence). The CDR3 spans 13 residues. Trimming cost V 1 base and J 2 bases, with 5 bases left between them. CDR3 DNA sequence: TGTGCCAGCAGCCAAGCCCCCAACTATGGCTACACCTTC. This gives the protein CASSQAPNYGYTF.

V is TRBV7-9 and J is TRBJ1-2, with D possibly TRBD1 on 5 matching bases. CDR3 length equals 14 residues. With 7 bases removed from V and 0 bases from J, the gap between germline ends came to 12 bases. Germline CDR1 is SEHNR and CDR2 is FQNEAQ (reference sequence). CDR3 region: CASTRGDSNYGYTF. The CDR3 nucleotides read TGTGCCAGCACCCGGGGGGACTCTAACTATGGCTACACCTTC.

This clonotype was observed a handful of times. One junction end does not reproduce the germline sequence, and a read error may be involved. This chain connects TRBV27 to TRBJ1-6, with TRBD1 identical over 7 bases. Germline CDR1 MNHEY, CDR2 SMNVEV (reference sequence). The CDR3 extends over 14 amino acids. CDR3 sequence: CANSLRQGNSPLHF. In nucleotides, the CDR3 is TGTGCCAACAGTTTACGACAGGGCAATTCACCCCTCCACTTT.

This clonotype was observed a single time. The rearrangement uses TRBV11-2 and TRBJ2-7, with D possibly matching TRBD2 (6 bases). Germline CDR1 is SGHAT and CDR2 is FQNNGV. The ends were cut back, 4 bases at V and 5 bases at J, with 9 bases in the middle. The CDR3 sequence is 12 residues long. The CDR3 DNA is TGTGCCAGCAGCTCCGGGAGTAACGAGCAGTACTTC. This sequence encodes CASSSGSNEQYF.

This clonotype showed up many times. The chain is built from TRBV3-1 and TRBJ2-5; D may correspond to TRBD1 or TRBD2 (5 bases each). The V end lost 4 bases, the J end lost 2 bases, and 17 bases lay between the germline ends. CDR3 length equals 16 residues. Germline assignment: CDR1 LGHDT and CDR2 YNNKEL (reference sequence). The CDR3 sequence is CASSLRTSWGQETQYF. The DNA of the CDR3 is TGTGCCAGCAGCCTACGAACCTCCTGGGGGCAAGAGACCCAGTACTTC.

This clonotype was seen a few times. This chain links TRBV10-3 with TRBJ2-7; D is unclear. Germline V lookup: CDR1 ENHRY, CDR2 SYGVKD. This CDR3 is 12 amino acids long. Trimming left V 5 bases short and J 5 bases short, with 10 bases between. Here the CDR3 reads CAISPESNEQYF. In DNA, the CDR3 is TGTGCCATCAGTCCCGAGAGTAACGAGCAGTACTTC.

This clonotype was detected only a few times. The J gene is TRBJ1-3, the V gene TRBV6-2 or TRBV6-3, with D uncertain. V lost 2 bases and J lost 0, with 17 bases in between. This CDR3 comprises 18 residues. CDR1 is MNHEY and CDR2 is SVGEGT in the germline V gene. CDR3 nucleotides: TGTGCCAGCAGTTACCACTCGAGGACCGGATTCTCTGGAAACACCATATATTTT. Its protein product is CASSYHSRTGFSGNTIYF.

V is TRBV5-6 and J is TRBJ1-2, with D uncertain. The V and J ends lost 4 bases and 4 bases respectively, with 17 bases between them. Germline CDR1 and CDR2: SGHDT and YYEEEE. The CDR3 sequence is 15 residues long. DNA of the CDR3: TGTGCCAGCAGCCCGAACCTCAGAGAGAGCTATGGCTACACCTTC. Translating gives CASSPNLRESYGYTF.

This clonotype was seen ten or more times. V and J are TRBV28 and TRBJ2-7; D gene ambiguous. Trimming left V 4 bases short and J 6 bases short, with 10 bases between. The CDR3 covers 12 residues. CDR1 is MDHEN and CDR2 is SYDVKM in the germline V gene. The CDR3 bases are TGTGCCAGCAGTTGGAGCCGTAGCGAGCAGTACTTC. It codes for CASSWSRSEQYF. Full variable domain (rest looked up from reference TRBV28 and TRBJ2-7): DVKVTQSSRYLVKRTGEKVFLECVQDMDHENMFWYRQDPGLGLRLIYFSYDVKMKEKGDIPEGYSVSREKKERFSLILESASTNQTSMYLCASSWSRSEQYFGPGTRLTVT.

The chain links TRBV20-1 to TRBJ1-6; no reliable D call. The V and J ends lost 0 bases and 6 bases respectively, with 9 bases between them. The germline V gene encodes CDR1 DFQATT and CDR2 SNEGSKA (reference sequence). The CDR3 has 14 amino acids. This CDR3 reads CSARDLGFNSPLHF. The CDR3 DNA is TGCAGTGCTAGAGATTTAGGGTTTAATTCACCCCTCCACTTT.

This rearrangement joins TRBV5-4 to TRBJ2-5, with 14 positions matching TRBD2. Per the germline V gene, CDR1 is SGHNT and CDR2 is YYREEE (reference sequence). There are 17 residues in the CDR3. The V segment lost 4 bases and the J segment 2 bases; nucleotides outside the gene matches: 7. The CDR3 DNA is TGTGCCAGCAGCCCAGGGACTAGCGGGAGTAAACAAGAGACCCAGTACTTC. This translates into CASSPGTSGSKQETQYF.

This clonotype showed up many times. The rearrangement uses TRBV28 and TRBJ1-2; no firm D call. This CDR3 has 16 residues. Trimming removed 6 bases at V and 4 bases at J, with 21 bases between. CDR1 and CDR2 (germline): MDHEN, SYDVKM. The CDR3 DNA sequence: TGTGCCAGCAGACCTCCCCTGAGTGCTGCGGGCTATGGCTACACCTTC. This sequence encodes CASRPPLSAAGYGYTF.

This rearrangement joins TRBV11-3 to TRBJ2-7, with 8 bases lining up with TRBD1. Trimming at V came to 5 bases and at J to 3 bases, leaving 12 bases not matched to a gene. Germline lookup yields CDR1 SGHNT and CDR2 YENEEA. The CDR3 is 16 residues long. The DNA for the CDR3 is TGTGCCAGCAGCCCGGAAAGGACAGGGAATGGCTACGAGCAGTACTTC. As protein: CASSPERTGNGYEQYF.

This clonotype was recorded many times. The chain couples TRBV10-2 to TRBJ2-7; 7 positions match TRBD2. After removal of 2 bases from V and 2 bases from J, the junction contained 15 bases not matched to a gene. CDR1 WSHSY and CDR2 SAAADI come from the germline V gene. The CDR3 is 18 amino acids. DNA of the CDR3: TGCGCCAGCAGTGAGGGGGGAGTAGGTACGGGAGGAACCTACGAGCAGTACTTC. As protein: CASSEGGVGTGGTYEQYF.

In this sample, this clonotype turned up many times. The V call is TRBV10-3, the J call TRBJ1-1; TRBD1 might be the D (5 bases). Germline CDR1 is ENHRY and CDR2 is SYGVKD. The CDR3 consists of 13 residues. The V and J ends lost 10 bases and 0 bases respectively, with 12 bases between them. The CDR3 region is CATKGHLNTEAFF. The CDR3 DNA follows: TGTGCCACCAAGGGGCACCTGAACACTGAAGCTTTCTTT.

The chain has TRBV6-1 and TRBJ1-1; D call uncertain. V was cut by 5 bases and J by 3 bases, with 16 bases left in between. The CDR3 totals 15 residues. Germline assignment: CDR1 MNHNS and CDR2 SASEGT. CDR3 protein: CASSTVATSDTEAFF. CDR3 nucleotide sequence: TGTGCCAGCAGTACAGTTGCTACGAGCGACACTGAAGCTTTCTTT.

This clonotype has more than one count but fewer than ten. The chain combines TRBV30 with TRBJ1-3; no clear D. Germline lookup yields CDR1 GTSNPN and CDR2 SVGIG (reference sequence). V lost 4 bases to trimming and J lost 8 bases, with 9 bases between them. The CDR3 covers 11 residues. The CDR3: CAWTGEDTIYF. The CDR3 DNA reads as TGTGCCTGGACCGGTGAGGACACCATATATTTT.